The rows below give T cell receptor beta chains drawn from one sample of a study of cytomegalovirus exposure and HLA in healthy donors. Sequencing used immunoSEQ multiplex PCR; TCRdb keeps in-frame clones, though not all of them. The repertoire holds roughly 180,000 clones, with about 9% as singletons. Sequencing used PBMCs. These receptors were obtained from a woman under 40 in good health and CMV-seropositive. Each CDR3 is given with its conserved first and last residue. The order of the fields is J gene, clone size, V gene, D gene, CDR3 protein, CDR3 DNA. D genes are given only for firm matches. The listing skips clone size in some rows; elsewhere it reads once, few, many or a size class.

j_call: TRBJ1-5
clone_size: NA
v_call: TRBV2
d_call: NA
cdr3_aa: CASSDRVRDQPQHF
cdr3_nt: TGTGCCAGCAGTGACAGGGTTAGGGATCAGCCCCAGCATTTT

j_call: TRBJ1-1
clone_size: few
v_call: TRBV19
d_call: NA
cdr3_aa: CASHLRGRVTEAFF
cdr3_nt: TGTGCCAGCCACCTCAGGGGTCGTGTCACTGAAGCTTTCTTT

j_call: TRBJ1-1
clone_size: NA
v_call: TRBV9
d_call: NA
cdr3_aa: CASSVALVNTEAFF
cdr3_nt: TGTGCCAGCAGCGTGGCCCTGGTGAACACTGAAGCTTTCTTT

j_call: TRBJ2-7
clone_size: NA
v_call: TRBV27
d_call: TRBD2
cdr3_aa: CASSLSDLLSGSHEQYF
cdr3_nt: TGTGCCAGCAGTTTATCGGATCTGCTGAGCGGGAGCCACGAGCAGTACTTC

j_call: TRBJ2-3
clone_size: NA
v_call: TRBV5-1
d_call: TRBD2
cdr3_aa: CASRSITSGFTDTQYF
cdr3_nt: TGCGCCAGCAGGTCGATAACTAGCGGGTTCACAGATACGCAGTATTTT

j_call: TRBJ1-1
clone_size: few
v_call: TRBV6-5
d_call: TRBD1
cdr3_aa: CASSYGGQGAEAFF
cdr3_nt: TGTGCCAGCAGTTACGGGGGACAGGGAGCTGAAGCTTTCTTT

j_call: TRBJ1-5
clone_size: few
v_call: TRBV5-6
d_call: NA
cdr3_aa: CASSPGLFNQPQHF
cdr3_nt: TGTGCCAGCAGCCCAGGACTGTTCAATCAGCCCCAGCATTTT

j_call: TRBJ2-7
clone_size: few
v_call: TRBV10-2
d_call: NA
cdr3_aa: CASFNRAYEQYF
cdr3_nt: TGCGCCAGCTTTAACAGGGCCTACGAGCAGTACTTC

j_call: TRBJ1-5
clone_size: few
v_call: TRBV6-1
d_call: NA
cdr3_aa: CASSEAGALYQPQHF
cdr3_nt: TGTGCCAGCAGTGAAGCAGGGGCCCTTTATCAGCCCCAGCATTTT

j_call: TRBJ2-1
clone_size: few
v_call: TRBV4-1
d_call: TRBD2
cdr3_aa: CASSQGGGAYNEQFF
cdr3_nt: TGCGCCAGCAGCCAGGGCGGGGGAGCCTACAATGAGCAGTTCTTC

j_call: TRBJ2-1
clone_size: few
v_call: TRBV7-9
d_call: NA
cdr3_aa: CASSLDSVSSYNEQFF
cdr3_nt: TGTGCCAGCAGCTTAGATAGCGTCAGCTCCTACAATGAGCAGTTCTTC

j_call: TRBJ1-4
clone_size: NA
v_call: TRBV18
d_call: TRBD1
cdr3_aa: CASSPPRDRGEKLFF
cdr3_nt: TGTGCCAGCTCACCACCCAGGGACAGGGGTGAAAAACTGTTTTTT

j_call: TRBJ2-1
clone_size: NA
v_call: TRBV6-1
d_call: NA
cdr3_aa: CASREGVGFYNEQFF
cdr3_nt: TGTGCCAGCAGGGAAGGCGTCGGGTTTTACAATGAGCAGTTCTTC

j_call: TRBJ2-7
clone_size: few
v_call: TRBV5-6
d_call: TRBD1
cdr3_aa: CASSFSPGTGYYEQYF
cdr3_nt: TGTGCCAGCAGCTTCAGTCCCGGGACAGGATACTACGAGCAGTACTTC

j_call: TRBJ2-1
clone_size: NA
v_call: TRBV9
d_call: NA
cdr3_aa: CASSVGGGDEQFF
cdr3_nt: TGTGCCAGCAGCGTAGGAGGGGGAGATGAGCAGTTCTTC

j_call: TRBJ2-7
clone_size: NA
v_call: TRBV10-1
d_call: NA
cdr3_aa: CASSVDSGSYEQYF
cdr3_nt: TGCGCCAGCAGTGTTGATAGCGGCTCCTACGAGCAGTACTTC

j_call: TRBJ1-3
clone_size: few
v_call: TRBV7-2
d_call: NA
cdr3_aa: CASQARGGGGNTIYF
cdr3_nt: TGTGCCAGCCAAGCTAGGGGGGGCGGTGGAAACACCATATATTTT

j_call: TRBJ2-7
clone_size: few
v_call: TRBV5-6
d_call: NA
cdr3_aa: CASNSIYEQYF
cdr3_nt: TGTGCCAGCAACTCCATCTACGAGCAGTACTTC

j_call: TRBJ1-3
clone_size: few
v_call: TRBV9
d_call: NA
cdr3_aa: CASSPEGGSGNTIYF
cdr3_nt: TGTGCCAGCAGCCCAGAGGGAGGCTCTGGAAACACCATATATTTT

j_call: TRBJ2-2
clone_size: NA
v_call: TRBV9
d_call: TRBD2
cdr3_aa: CASSELSGTGELFF
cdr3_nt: TGTGCCAGCAGCGAACTTAGCGGGACCGGGGAGCTGTTTTTT

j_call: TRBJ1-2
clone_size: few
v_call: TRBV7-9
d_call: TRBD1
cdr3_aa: CASSLDRDGYTF
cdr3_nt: TGTGCCAGCAGCCTAGACAGGGACGGCTACACCTTC

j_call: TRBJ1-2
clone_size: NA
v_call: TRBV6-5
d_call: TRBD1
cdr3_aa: CASRFGDRASGYTF
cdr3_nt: TGTGCCAGCAGGTTCGGGGACAGGGCTAGTGGCTACACCTTC

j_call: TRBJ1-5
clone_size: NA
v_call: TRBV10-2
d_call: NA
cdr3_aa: CASSEWRQLNSNQPQHF
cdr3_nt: TGCGCCAGCAGTGAGTGGCGACAGCTTAATAGCAATCAGCCCCAGCATTTT

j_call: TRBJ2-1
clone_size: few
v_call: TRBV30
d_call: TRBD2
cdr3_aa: CAWSKNLRGVRTSGRNYNEQFF
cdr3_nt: TGTGCCTGGAGTAAAAACCTAAGGGGGGTTCGGACTAGCGGGAGGAATTACAATGAGCAGTTCTTC

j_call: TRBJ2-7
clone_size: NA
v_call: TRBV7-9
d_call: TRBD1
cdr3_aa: CASSVTGSSYEQYF
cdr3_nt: TGTGCCAGCAGCGTGACAGGGAGTTCCTACGAGCAGTACTTC

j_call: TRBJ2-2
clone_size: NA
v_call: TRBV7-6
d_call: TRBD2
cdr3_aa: CASSPRWLAGSNTGELFF
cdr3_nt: TGTGCCAGCAGCCCCCGCTGGCTAGCGGGATCGAACACCGGGGAGCTGTTTTTT

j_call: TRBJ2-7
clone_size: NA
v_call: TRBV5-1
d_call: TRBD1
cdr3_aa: CASRGDRVPAEQYF
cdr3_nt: TGCGCCAGCAGGGGGGACAGGGTACCCGCCGAGCAGTACTTC

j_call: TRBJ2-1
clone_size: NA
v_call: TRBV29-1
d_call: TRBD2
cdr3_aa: CSVERAGAEYNEQFF
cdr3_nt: TGCAGCGTTGAACGAGCGGGAGCCGAATACAATGAGCAGTTCTTC

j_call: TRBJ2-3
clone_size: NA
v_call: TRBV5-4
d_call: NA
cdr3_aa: CASTPGAGVRTDTQYF
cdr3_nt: TGTGCCAGCACCCCAGGGGCGGGAGTGAGGACAGATACGCAGTATTTT

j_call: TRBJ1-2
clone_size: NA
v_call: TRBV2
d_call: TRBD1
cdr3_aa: CASLIGGATDYGYTF
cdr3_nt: TGTGCCAGTCTCATAGGGGGCGCAACGGACTATGGCTACACCTTC

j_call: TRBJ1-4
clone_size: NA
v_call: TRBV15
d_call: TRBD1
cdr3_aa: CATSLRDSATNERLFF
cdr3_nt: TGTGCCACCAGCCTCCGGGACAGCGCAACTAATGAAAGACTGTTTTTT

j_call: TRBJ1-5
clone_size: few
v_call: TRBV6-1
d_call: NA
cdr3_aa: CASSETRRGIGNDQPQHF
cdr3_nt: TGTGCCAGCAGTGAAACCAGGAGGGGAATAGGGAACGATCAGCCCCAGCATTTT

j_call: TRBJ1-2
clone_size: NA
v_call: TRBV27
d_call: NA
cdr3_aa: CASSLGGVERYGYTF
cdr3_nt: TGTGCCAGCAGTTTAGGAGGGGTAGAGCGTTATGGCTACACCTTC

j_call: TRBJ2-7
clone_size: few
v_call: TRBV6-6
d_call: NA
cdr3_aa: CASSLGGEQYF
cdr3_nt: TGTGCCAGCAGCCTCGGGGGCGAGCAGTACTTC

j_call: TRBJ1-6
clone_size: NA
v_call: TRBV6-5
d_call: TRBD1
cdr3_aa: CASSTQSGTVPLHF
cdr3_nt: TGTGCCAGCAGTACCCAATCCGGGACAGTCCCCCTCCACTTT

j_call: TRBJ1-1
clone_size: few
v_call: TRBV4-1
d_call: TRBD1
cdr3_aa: CASRFGQGATEAFF
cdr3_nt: TGCGCCAGCCGATTCGGACAGGGGGCGACTGAAGCTTTCTTT

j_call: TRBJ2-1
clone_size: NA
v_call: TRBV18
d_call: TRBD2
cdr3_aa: CASSPPGEAGSYNEQFF
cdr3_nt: TGTGCCAGCTCACCACCGGGGGAAGCGGGGTCCTACAATGAGCAGTTCTTC